The rows below give T cell receptor beta chains drawn from one sample of a study of blood T cell repertoires in COVID-19. Profiling relied on immunoSEQ multiplex PCR, and the TCRdb table lists in-frame clones only, not all of them. In the table there are 350,000 to 550,000 clones, about 85% of which are singletons. Sequencing was done on a sample of PBMCs or T cells enriched from blood (not recorded which). The receptor set was obtained from a young woman with acute COVID-19. The CDR3 runs from the conserved cysteine through the conserved F or W. A D gene is named only where the DNA matches it firmly. Clone size is not always given. Where it is, it says once, few, many or a class for expanded clones.

J gene: TRBJ2-5; clone size: .; D gene: TRBD2; V gene: TRBV11-3; CDR3 protein: CASSPSPSGRSMETQYF; CDR3 DNA: TGTGCCAGCAGCCCTTCACCTAGCGGGAGGAGTATGGAGACCCAGTACTTC
J gene: TRBJ2-3; clone size: .; D gene: .; V gene: TRBV10-2; CDR3 protein: CASSEPGRTDTQYF; CDR3 DNA: TGCGCCAGCAGTGAACCGGGGAGAACAGATACGCAGTATTTT
J gene: TRBJ2-3; clone size: .; D gene: TRBD2; V gene: TRBV10-2; CDR3 protein: CASTESGVNTDTQYF; CDR3 DNA: TGCGCCAGCACCGAGAGCGGGGTGAACACAGATACGCAGTATTTT
J gene: TRBJ1-2; clone size: .; D gene: .; V gene: TRBV27; CDR3 protein: CASSERGLLKKGYTF; CDR3 DNA: TGTGCCAGCAGTGAAAGGGGCCTCCTAAAGAAAGGCTACACCTTC
J gene: TRBJ2-5; clone size: .; D gene: TRBD1; V gene: TRBV25-1; CDR3 protein: CAAMTGKETQYF; CDR3 DNA: TGTGCCGCGATGACAGGGAAAGAGACCCAGTACTTC
J gene: TRBJ1-5; clone size: .; D gene: .; V gene: TRBV6-5; CDR3 protein: CASSYDPSVREPQHF; CDR3 DNA: TGTGCCAGCAGTTACGATCCGTCAGTGAGGGAGCCCCAGCATTTT
J gene: TRBJ1-1; clone size: .; D gene: TRBD1; V gene: TRBV27; CDR3 protein: CASSLSASTGFEAFF; CDR3 DNA: TGTGCCAGCAGTTTATCGGCCTCGACAGGGTTTGAAGCTTTCTTT
J gene: TRBJ2-7; clone size: .; D gene: TRBD1; V gene: TRBV10-1; CDR3 protein: CASSESGTGENHYF; CDR3 DNA: TGCGCCAGCAGTGAGTCGGGGACAGGGGAAAACCATTACTTC
J gene: TRBJ2-1; clone size: .; D gene: .; V gene: TRBV29-1; CDR3 protein: CSVERVYNEQFF; CDR3 DNA: TGCAGCGTTGAGAGGGTTTACAATGAGCAGTTCTTC
J gene: TRBJ1-5; clone size: once; D gene: TRBD1; V gene: TRBV19; CDR3 protein: CASSKGQLNQPQHF; CDR3 DNA: TGTGCCAGTAGTAAGGGACAGCTCAATCAGCCCCAGCATTTT
J gene: TRBJ2-1; clone size: .; D gene: TRBD2; V gene: TRBV28; CDR3 protein: CASSLTSGYNEQFF; CDR3 DNA: TGTGCCAGCAGTTTGACTAGCGGGTACAATGAGCAGTTCTTC
J gene: TRBJ1-2; clone size: .; D gene: TRBD1; V gene: TRBV12-3/TRBV12-4; CDR3 protein: CASSQTGAYGYTF; CDR3 DNA: TGTGCCAGCAGTCAGACAGGGGCCTATGGCTACACCTTC
J gene: TRBJ1-3; clone size: .; D gene: .; V gene: TRBV18; CDR3 protein: CASSHRRSSGNTIYF; CDR3 DNA: TGTGCCAGCTCACACAGGAGAAGCTCTGGAAACACCATATATTTT
J gene: TRBJ1-6; clone size: .; D gene: TRBD1; V gene: TRBV25-1; CDR3 protein: CARTTGAGNSPLHF; CDR3 DNA: TGTGCCAGAACGACAGGGGCAGGTAATTCACCCCTCCACTTT
J gene: TRBJ2-1; clone size: .; D gene: TRBD2; V gene: TRBV5-6; CDR3 protein: CASSFGLAGRNEQFF; CDR3 DNA: TGTGCCAGCAGCTTCGGACTAGCGGGGAGAAATGAGCAGTTCTTC
J gene: TRBJ2-7; clone size: few; D gene: TRBD2; V gene: TRBV7-2; CDR3 protein: CASSRRGEGSYEQYF; CDR3 DNA: TGTGCCAGCAGCAGGCGGGGGGAAGGCTCCTACGAGCAGTACTTC
J gene: TRBJ2-7; clone size: .; D gene: .; V gene: TRBV6-2/TRBV6-3; CDR3 protein: CASSYSARSYEQYF; CDR3 DNA: TGTGCCAGCAGTTACTCGGCCCGCTCCTACGAGCAGTACTTC
J gene: TRBJ2-1; clone size: .; D gene: TRBD2; V gene: TRBV7-3; CDR3 protein: CASSPRAGGRNEQFF; CDR3 DNA: TGTGCCAGCAGCCCTCGAGCGGGGGGGCGCAATGAGCAGTTCTTC
J gene: TRBJ2-7; clone size: .; D gene: .; V gene: TRBV12-3/TRBV12-4; CDR3 protein: CASSSLYRELEYF; CDR3 DNA: TGTGCCAGCAGTTCCCTATACCGGGAATTGGAGTACTTC
J gene: TRBJ1-3; clone size: once; D gene: .; V gene: TRBV7-2; CDR3 protein: CASSLGGGPSGNTIYF; CDR3 DNA: TGTGCCAGCAGCTTAGGCGGGGGCCCCTCTGGAAACACCATATATTTT
J gene: TRBJ1-1; clone size: .; D gene: TRBD1; V gene: TRBV12-5; CDR3 protein: CASGRSSLGQSLRNTEAFF; CDR3 DNA: TGTGCTAGTGGCCGCTCTTCGTTGGGACAGAGCCTAAGGAACACTGAAGCTTTCTTT
J gene: TRBJ2-5; clone size: .; D gene: .; V gene: TRBV7-2; CDR3 protein: CASSLAWDNAMTQYF; CDR3 DNA: TGTGCCAGCAGCTTAGCATGGGACAACGCGATGACCCAGTACTTC
J gene: TRBJ1-3; clone size: .; D gene: .; V gene: TRBV4-1; CDR3 protein: CASSQFGTGIPRNTIYF; CDR3 DNA: TGCGCCAGCAGCCAATTCGGAACCGGGATCCCGAGGAACACCATATATTTT
J gene: TRBJ2-5; clone size: .; D gene: TRBD2; V gene: TRBV28; CDR3 protein: CASWGVAGGPSHF; CDR3 DNA: TGTGCCAGCTGGGGGGTGGCGGGGGGTCCCTCCCACTTC
J gene: TRBJ2-7; clone size: .; D gene: .; V gene: TRBV19; CDR3 protein: CASSPQGTRTYEQYF; CDR3 DNA: TGTGCCAGTAGTCCCCAAGGGACACGTACCTACGAGCAGTACTTC
J gene: TRBJ1-2; clone size: .; D gene: TRBD1; V gene: TRBV3-1/TRBV3-2; CDR3 protein: CASSSPGTAYGYTF; CDR3 DNA: TGTGCCAGCAGCTCCCCCGGGACAGCTTATGGCTACACCTTC
J gene: TRBJ1-1; clone size: once; D gene: .; V gene: TRBV9; CDR3 protein: CASSVDSGGPEAFF; CDR3 DNA: TGTGCCAGCAGCGTAGATAGTGGGGGCCCTGAAGCTTTCTTT
J gene: TRBJ1-5; clone size: .; D gene: .; V gene: TRBV2; CDR3 protein: CASNPGGVGGNQPQHF; CDR3 DNA: TGTGCCAGCAACCCCGGGGGGGTCGGGGGCAATCAGCCCCAGCATTTT
J gene: TRBJ1-1; clone size: .; D gene: .; V gene: TRBV12-5; CDR3 protein: CASGFVEEAFF; CDR3 DNA: TGTGCTAGTGGTTTTGTAGAAGAAGCTTTCTTT
J gene: TRBJ1-3; clone size: .; D gene: .; V gene: TRBV30; CDR3 protein: CAWRVSSGNTIYF; CDR3 DNA: TGTGCCTGGAGAGTCAGCTCTGGAAACACCATATATTTT
J gene: TRBJ1-2; clone size: .; D gene: .; V gene: TRBV11-1; CDR3 protein: CASSPEDGYGYTF; CDR3 DNA: TGTGCCAGCAGCCCTGAGGATGGCTATGGCTACACCTTC
J gene: TRBJ1-2; clone size: .; D gene: .; V gene: TRBV3-1/TRBV3-2; CDR3 protein: CASSQGPDNYGYTF; CDR3 DNA: TGTGCCAGCAGCCAAGGTCCAGATAACTATGGCTACACCTTC
J gene: TRBJ2-7; clone size: .; D gene: .; V gene: TRBV5-1; CDR3 protein: CASSLGLDEQYF; CDR3 DNA: TGCGCCAGCAGCTTGGGTCTAGATGAGCAGTACTTC
J gene: TRBJ1-1; clone size: .; D gene: TRBD1; V gene: TRBV18; CDR3 protein: CASSEQGDTEAFF; CDR3 DNA: TGTGCCAGCTCAGAACAGGGGGACACTGAAGCTTTCTTT
J gene: TRBJ1-6; clone size: .; D gene: TRBD1; V gene: TRBV28; CDR3 protein: CASSEGTGINSPLHF; CDR3 DNA: TGTGCCAGCAGTGAAGGGACAGGTATTAATTCACCCCTCCACTTT
J gene: TRBJ1-1; clone size: .; D gene: TRBD1; V gene: TRBV2; CDR3 protein: CASTPGQGVRNTEAFF; CDR3 DNA: TGTGCCAGCACCCCGGGACAGGGGGTTAGGAACACTGAAGCTTTCTTT
J gene: TRBJ2-5; clone size: .; D gene: .; V gene: TRBV13; CDR3 protein: CASSLKGAAQGETQYF; CDR3 DNA: TGTGCCAGCAGCTTAAAAGGAGCGGCCCAAGGAGAGACCCAGTACTTC